This entry concerns a single T cell receptor beta chain. Antigen unknown. The rectum was sampled with one to two pinch biopsies at colonoscopy. No immunosuppressive drugs were given to ulcerative colitis patients before diagnostic colonoscopy. The data originate from a study of pediatric ulcerative colitis. Study summary: Over five patients showed pancolitis and two showed left-sided colitis. Broader study findings: Rectal pinch biopsies may include blood-derived T cells.

Trimming left V 3 bases short and J 7 bases short, with 14 bases between. The CDR3 sequence is 14 residues long. CDR1 and CDR2 (germline): SGDLS, YYNGEE. This was a survey-level run. Method: immunoSEQ multiplex PCR; TCRdb's copy keeps in-frame clones and lacks some. Of 20,000 to 25,000 clones in the sample, around 64% were seen once. This TCR was sampled from a boy aged 5-17 years with severe ulcerative colitis. The chain employs TRBV9 and TRBJ2-1, with unresolved D. The sequenced sample was gut tissue. The CDR3 loop is CASSAGPVPNEQFF. The CDR3 bases are TGTGCCAGCAGCGCGGGCCCTGTCCCAAATGAGCAGTTCTTC.